A single sample gave rise to the 19 T cell receptor beta chains below, sequenced in a study of blood T cell repertoires in COVID-19. Profiled with immunoSEQ multiplex PCR; TCRdb holds only in-frame clones, not every one. In the table there are some 200,000 clones, 75% to 90% of which are singletons. The sequenced sample consisted of peripheral blood. Receptors originate from a woman between 70 and 85 years old with COVID-19, enrolled during active disease.

The chain carries TRBV21-1 and TRBJ1-5; the table's D call, TRBD1, has no DNA check behind it. TRBV21-1 is an annotated pseudogene. The CDR3 spans 17 residues. The CDR3 here is CASHRTGASLGNQPQHF. The CDR3 region has the DNA TGTGCCAGCCACAGGACAGGCGCCTCGTTAGGCAATCAGCCCCAGCATTTT.

DNA for the CDR3: TGTGCCAGCAGCGCACAATTGACAGGGAACACTGAAGCTTTCTTT. Its translation: CASSAQLTGNTEAFF. This chain uses TRBV7-9 with TRBJ1-1, with a tentative D call TRBD1 (6 bases). The CDR3 has 15 residues. From germline, CDR1 is SEHNR and CDR2 FQNEAQ (reference sequence). The ends were cut back, 5 bases at V and 1 base at J, with 14 bases in the middle. Full variable domain (rest looked up from reference TRBV7-9 and TRBJ1-1): DTGVSQNPRHKITKRGQNVTFRCDPISEHNRLYWYRQTLGQGPEFLTYFQNEAQLEKSRLLSDRFSAERPKGSFSTLEIQRTEQGDSAMYLCASSAQLTGNTEAFFGQGTRLTVV.

The chain has TRBV11-2 and TRBJ2-1, with TRBD1 matching over 9 bases. The CDR3 is 16 residues long. Germline V gene lookup returns CDR1 SGHAT and CDR2 FQNNGV. The junction had 10 bases not matched to a gene; V was cut back by 5 bases and J by 5 bases. CDR3 sequence: CASSPRQGGRDNEQFF. CDR3 nucleotide sequence: TGTGCCAGCAGCCCTAGACAGGGGGGTAGAGACAATGAGCAGTTCTTC.

The chain couples TRBV5-1 to TRBJ2-5, with 7 nucleotides matching TRBD1. Germline V lookup: CDR1 SGHRS, CDR2 YFSETQ. This CDR3 has 15 residues. Trimming removed 4 bases from V and 2 bases from J; junction bases left unmatched: 8. The CDR3 loop reads CASSLGQLRQETQYF. In nucleotides, the CDR3 is TGCGCCAGCAGCCTGGGACAGTTAAGACAAGAGACCCAGTACTTC. The complete variable domain, with remaining parts taken from reference TRBV5-1 and TRBJ2-5, reads KAGVTQTPRYLIKTRGQQVTLSCSPISGHRSVSWYQQTPGQGLQFLFEYFSETQRNKGNFPGRFSGRQFSNSRSEMNVSTLELGDSALYLCASSLGQLRQETQYFGPGTRLLVL.

V is TRBV6-6 and J is TRBJ1-2; 11 bases are shared with TRBD1. Germline CDR1 and CDR2: MNHNY and SVGAGI (reference sequence). The CDR3 has 14 amino acids. The CDR3 bases are TGTGTTGGGAGGGGGACAGGGGGTAACTATGGCTACACCTTC. Residues: CVGRGTGGNYGYTF.

V gene TRBV3-1 (or the pseudogene TRBV3-2) combines with J gene TRBJ1-3; D is uncertain. Germline V gene lookup returns CDR1 LGHDT and CDR2 YNNKEL (reference sequence). The V and J ends lost 7 bases and 0 bases respectively, with 13 bases between them. This CDR3 is 15 amino acids long. CDR3 residues: CASIRSKYSGNTIYF. In nucleotides, the CDR3 is TGTGCCAGCATTCGGAGTAAGTACTCTGGAAACACCATATATTTT.

The chain uses TRBV7-2 and TRBJ1-5; D not certain. Per germline, CDR1 SGHTA and CDR2 FQGNSA. The CDR3 runs to 13 residues. Between the trimmed V and J ends, which lost 4 bases and 1 base, there was a span of 5 bases. In DNA form, the CDR3 reads TGTGCCAGCAGCTCCGTGAGCAATCAGCCCCAGCATTTT. The encoded protein is CASSSVSNQPQHF. The full variable domain, its missing parts supplied by reference TRBV7-2 and TRBJ1-5, is GAGVSQSPSNKVTEKGKDVELRCDPISGHTALYWYRQSLGQGLEFLIYFQGNSAPDKSGLPSDRFSAERTGGSVSTLTIQRTQQEDSAVYLCASSSVSNQPQHFGDGTRLSIL.

The CDR3 reads CASSYPRLAGRRDEQFF. The CDR3 DNA sequence: TGTGCCAGCAGTTACCCCAGACTAGCGGGGAGACGGGATGAGCAGTTCTTC. V and J are TRBV6-2 or TRBV6-3 and TRBJ2-1; 11 nucleotides align to TRBD2. The CDR3 length is 17 residues. Germline V lookup: CDR1 MNHEY, CDR2 SVGEGT. J was trimmed by 8 bases and V by 2 bases; bases with no gene match: 11.

The chain combines TRBV27 with TRBJ2-1; D perhaps matches TRBD2 (6 bases). Germline CDR1 MNHEY, CDR2 SMNVEV (reference sequence). The V end was cut by 7 bases, the J end by 4 bases, with 26 bases between. This CDR3 comprises 18 residues. Written as DNA, the CDR3 is TGTGCCAGCACTCTCTATGAGATTGTAGCGGCGGGTTACAATGAGCAGTTCTTC. This codes for CASTLYEIVAAGYNEQFF.

The chain employs TRBV7-9 and TRBJ1-1; possible D gene TRBD1, 6 bases. Trimming cost V 5 bases and J 5 bases, with 18 bases left between them. CDR3 length equals 15 residues. From germline, CDR1 is SEHNR and CDR2 FQNEAQ (reference sequence). In DNA form, the CDR3 reads TGTGCCAGCAGCCCCCCCAACAGGGAGAGGACTGAAGCTTTCTTT. This gives the protein CASSPPNRERTEAFF.

The rearrangement links TRBV9 to TRBJ1-2; D may be TRBD1 (6 bases). This CDR3 comprises 16 residues. CDR1 and CDR2 from the germline V gene are SGDLS and YYNGEE. Between the trimmed V and J ends, which lost 3 bases and 3 bases, there was a span of 18 bases. CDR3 nucleotide sequence: TGTGCCAGCAGCGAGGGAGCGCGGGGGCGCGACTATGGCTACACCTTC. Its protein is CASSEGARGRDYGYTF. The variable domain in full, with the rest retrieved from reference TRBV9 and TRBJ1-2, is DSGVTQTPKHLITATGQRVTLRCSPRSGDLSVYWYQQSLDQGLQFLIQYYNGEERAKGNILERFSAQQFPDLHSELNLSSLELGDSALYFCASSEGARGRDYGYTFGSGTRLTVV.

V usage is TRBV30 and J usage is TRBJ1-4; no definite D call. Trimming left V 0 bases short and J 8 bases short, with 16 bases between. The CDR3 is 15 amino acids. Germline CDR1 is GTSNPN and CDR2 is SVGIG (reference sequence). The CDR3 region is CAWSVMTTSREKLFF. DNA for the CDR3: TGTGCCTGGAGTGTTATGACTACATCGAGGGAAAAACTGTTTTTT.

This clone appeared a few times. The chain couples TRBV13 to TRBJ2-7, with D possibly being TRBD2 (6 bases). This CDR3 region has 14 residues. Germline loops: CDR1 PRHDT, CDR2 FYEKMQ (reference sequence). V dropped 3 bases and J dropped 1 base, with 10 bases sitting between them. In DNA, the CDR3 is TGTGCCAGCAGCTTTAGGAGGGAATCCTACGAGCAGTACTTC. Translation: CASSFRRESYEQYF.

The rearrangement joins TRBV25-1 to TRBJ2-7; 11 positions match TRBD1. The CDR3 is 13 residues long. Germline CDR1 is MGHDK and CDR2 is SYGVNS. V dropped 8 bases and J dropped 3; count of bases not matched to a gene: 3. The CDR3 protein is CASRTGGGYEQYF. Written as DNA, the CDR3 is TGTGCCAGCCGGACAGGGGGCGGCTACGAGCAGTACTTC.

This clone was counted once. This chain uses TRBV24-1 with TRBJ2-1, with 8 bases that match TRBD2. This CDR3 region has 17 residues. Germline loops: CDR1 KGHDR, CDR2 SFDVKD. Trimming removed 1 base from V and 0 bases from J; junction bases left unmatched: 4. DNA for the CDR3: TGTGCCACCAGTGATTTTTTGGCGGGAGGCTCCTACAATGAGCAGTTCTTC. It specifies CATSDFLAGGSYNEQFF.

This CDR3 is CASSFNSNQPQHF. In DNA form, the CDR3 reads TGTGCCAGCAGTTTCAATAGCAATCAGCCCCAGCATTTT. The rearrangement links TRBV28 to TRBJ1-5, with D unclear. Germline values: CDR1 MDHEN, CDR2 SYDVKM. V gave up 3 bases and J gave up 0 bases, with 3 bases separating them. This CDR3 is 13 amino acids long.

V and J are TRBV5-1 and TRBJ1-5; 8 positions agree with TRBD1. J lost 4 bases, V lost 0 bases, and 3 bases had no gene match. CDR1 SGHRS and CDR2 YFSETQ come from the germline V gene. The CDR3 extends over 15 amino acids. This CDR3 reads CASSLGTGLNQPQHF. CDR3 bases: TGCGCCAGCAGCTTGGGGACAGGGTTAAATCAGCCCCAGCATTTT.

As DNA, the CDR3 is TGTGCCAGCAGTTCTTGGGCTAGCGGGAAGTACGAGCAGTACTTC. Protein: CASSSWASGKYEQYF. The gene calls are TRBV9 and TRBJ2-7, with TRBD2 matching over 9 bases. J lost 4 bases, V lost 5 bases, and 10 bases had no gene match. Germline V CDR1 and CDR2: SGDLS, YYNGEE. The length of the CDR3 is 15 residues. Full variable domain (rest looked up from reference TRBV9 and TRBJ2-7): DSGVTQTPKHLITATGQRVTLRCSPRSGDLSVYWYQQSLDQGLQFLIQYYNGEERAKGNILERFSAQQFPDLHSELNLSSLELGDSALYFCASSSWASGKYEQYFGPGTRLTVT.

This chain links TRBV12-3 or TRBV12-4 with TRBJ1-6; D is unresolved. V lost 7 bases to trimming and J lost 7 bases, with 11 bases between them. CDR3 length: 13 amino acids. CDR3 loop: CASTLGSNSPLHF. CDR3 sequence (DNA): TGTGCCAGCACCTTGGGCTCAAATTCACCCCTCCACTTT.